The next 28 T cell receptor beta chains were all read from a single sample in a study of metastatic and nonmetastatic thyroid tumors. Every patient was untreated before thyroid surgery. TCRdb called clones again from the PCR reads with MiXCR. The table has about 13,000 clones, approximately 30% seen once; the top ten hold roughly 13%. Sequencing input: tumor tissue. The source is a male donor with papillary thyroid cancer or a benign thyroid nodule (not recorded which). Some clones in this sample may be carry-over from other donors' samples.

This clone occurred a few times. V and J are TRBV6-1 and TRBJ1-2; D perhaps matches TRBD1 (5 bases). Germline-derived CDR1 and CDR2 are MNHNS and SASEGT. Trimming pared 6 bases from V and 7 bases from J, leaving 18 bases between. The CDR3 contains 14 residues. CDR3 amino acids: CASSRDRVYGGYTF. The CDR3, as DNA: TGTGCCAGCAGCCGCGACAGAGTCTATGGTGGCTACACCTTC.

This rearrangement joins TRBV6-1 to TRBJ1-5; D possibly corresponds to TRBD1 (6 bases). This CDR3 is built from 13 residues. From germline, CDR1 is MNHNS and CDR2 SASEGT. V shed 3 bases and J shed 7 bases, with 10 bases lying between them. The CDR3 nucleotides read TGTGCCAGCAGTGACAGGGGAGGGCAGCCCCAGCATTTT. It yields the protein CASSDRGGQPQHF.

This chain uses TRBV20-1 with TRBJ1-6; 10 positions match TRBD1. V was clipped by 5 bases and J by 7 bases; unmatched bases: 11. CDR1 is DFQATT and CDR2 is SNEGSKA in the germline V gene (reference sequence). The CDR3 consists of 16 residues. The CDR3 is CSARTGGAPSNSPLHF. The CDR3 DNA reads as TGCAGTGCTCGGACAGGGGGTGCTCCGTCCAATTCACCCCTCCACTTT.

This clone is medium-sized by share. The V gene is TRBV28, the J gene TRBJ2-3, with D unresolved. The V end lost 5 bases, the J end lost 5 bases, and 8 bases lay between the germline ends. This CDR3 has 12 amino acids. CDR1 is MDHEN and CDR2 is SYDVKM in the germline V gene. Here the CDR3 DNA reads TGTGCCAGCAGTAAGGTAGTAGATACGCAGTATTTT. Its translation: CASSKVVDTQYF.

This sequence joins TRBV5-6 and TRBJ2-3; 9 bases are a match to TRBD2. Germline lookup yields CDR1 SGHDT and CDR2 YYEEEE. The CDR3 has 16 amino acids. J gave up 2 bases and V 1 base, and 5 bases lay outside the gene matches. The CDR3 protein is CASSLKGLALTDTQYF. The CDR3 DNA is TGTGCCAGCAGCTTGAAGGGACTAGCCCTCACAGATACGCAGTATTTT.

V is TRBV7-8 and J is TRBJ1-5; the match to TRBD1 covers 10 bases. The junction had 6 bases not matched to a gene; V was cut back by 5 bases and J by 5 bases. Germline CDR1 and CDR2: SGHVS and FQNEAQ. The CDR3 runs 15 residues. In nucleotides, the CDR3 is TGTGCCAGCAGCGAACGGACAGGGGGATATCAGCCCCAGCATTTT. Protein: CASSERTGGYQPQHF.

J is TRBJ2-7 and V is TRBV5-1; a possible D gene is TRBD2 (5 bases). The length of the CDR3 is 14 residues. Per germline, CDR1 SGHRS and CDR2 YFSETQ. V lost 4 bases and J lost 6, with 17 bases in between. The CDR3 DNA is TGCGCCAGCAGCCCTTGGACGGGATTGGGCGAGCAGTACTTC. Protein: CASSPWTGLGEQYF.

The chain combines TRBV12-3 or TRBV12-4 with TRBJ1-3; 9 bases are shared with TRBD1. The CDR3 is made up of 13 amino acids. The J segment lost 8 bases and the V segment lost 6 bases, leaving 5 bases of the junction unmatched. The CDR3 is CASRGQGRDTIYF. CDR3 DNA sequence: TGTGCCAGCAGGGGACAGGGAAGGGACACCATATATTTT.

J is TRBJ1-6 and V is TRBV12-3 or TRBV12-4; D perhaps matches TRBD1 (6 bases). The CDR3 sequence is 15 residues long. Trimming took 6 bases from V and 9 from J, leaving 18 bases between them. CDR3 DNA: TGTGCCAGCAGCCCCGGGGGGGCGGTCGGTTCACCCCTCCACTTT. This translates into CASSPGGAVGSPLHF.

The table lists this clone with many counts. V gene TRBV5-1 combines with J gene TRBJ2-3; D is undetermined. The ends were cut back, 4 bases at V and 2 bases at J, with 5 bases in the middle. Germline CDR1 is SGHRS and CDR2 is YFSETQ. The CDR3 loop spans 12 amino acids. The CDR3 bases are TGCGCCAGCAGCCGAGACACAGATACGCAGTATTTT. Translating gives CASSRDTDTQYF.

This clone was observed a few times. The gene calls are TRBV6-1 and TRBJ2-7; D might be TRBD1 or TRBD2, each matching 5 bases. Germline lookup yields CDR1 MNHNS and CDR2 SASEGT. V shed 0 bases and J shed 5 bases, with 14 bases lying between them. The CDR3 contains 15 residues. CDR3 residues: CASSEAAGTPNEQYF. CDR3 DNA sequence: TGTGCCAGCAGTGAAGCGGCAGGGACGCCTAACGAGCAGTACTTC.

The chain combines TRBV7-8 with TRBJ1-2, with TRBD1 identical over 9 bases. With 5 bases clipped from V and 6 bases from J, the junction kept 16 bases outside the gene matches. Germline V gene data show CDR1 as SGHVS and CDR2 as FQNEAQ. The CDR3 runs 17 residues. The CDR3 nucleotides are TGTGCCAGCAGCCCAACAACCCCACAGGGGGCGCGTCATGGCTACACCTTC. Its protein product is CASSPTTPQGARHGYTF.

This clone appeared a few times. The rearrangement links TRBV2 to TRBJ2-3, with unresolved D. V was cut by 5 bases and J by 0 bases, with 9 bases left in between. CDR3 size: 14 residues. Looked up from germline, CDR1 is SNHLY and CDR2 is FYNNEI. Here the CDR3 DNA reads TGTGCCAGCAGTTCGGTCATTAGCACAGATACGCAGTATTTT. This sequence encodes CASSSVISTDTQYF.

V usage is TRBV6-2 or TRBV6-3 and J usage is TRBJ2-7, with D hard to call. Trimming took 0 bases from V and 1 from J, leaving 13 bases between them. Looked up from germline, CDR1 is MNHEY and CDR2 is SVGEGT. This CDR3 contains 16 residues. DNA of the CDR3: TGTGCCAGCAGTTACTCACGCGCGGCTACTTCCTACGAGCAGTACTTC. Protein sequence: CASSYSRAATSYEQYF.

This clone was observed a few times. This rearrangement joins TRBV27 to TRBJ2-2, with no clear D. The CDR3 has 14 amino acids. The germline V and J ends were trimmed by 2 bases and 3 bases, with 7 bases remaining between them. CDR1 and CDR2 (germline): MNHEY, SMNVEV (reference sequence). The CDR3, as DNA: TGTGCCAGCAGTTTAGGTGGGGACACCGGGGAGCTGTTTTTT. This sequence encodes CASSLGGDTGELFF.

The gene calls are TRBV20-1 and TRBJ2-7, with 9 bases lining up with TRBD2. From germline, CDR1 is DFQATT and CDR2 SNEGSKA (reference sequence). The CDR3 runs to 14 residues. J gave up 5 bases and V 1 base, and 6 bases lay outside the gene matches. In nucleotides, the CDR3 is TGCAGTGCTAGAGTCGGCGGGGGGGCCGACGAGCAGTACTTC. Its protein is CSARVGGGADEQYF.

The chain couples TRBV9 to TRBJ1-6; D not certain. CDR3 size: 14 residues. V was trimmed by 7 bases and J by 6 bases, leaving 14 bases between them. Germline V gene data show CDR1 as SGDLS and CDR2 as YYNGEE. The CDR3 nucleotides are TGTGCCAGCGCACTGGGCGGTACTAATTCACCCCTCCACTTT. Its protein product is CASALGGTNSPLHF.

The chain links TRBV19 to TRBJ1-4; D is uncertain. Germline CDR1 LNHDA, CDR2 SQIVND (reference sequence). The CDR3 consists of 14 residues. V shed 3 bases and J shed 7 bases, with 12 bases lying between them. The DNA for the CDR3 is TGTGCCAGTAGTATCGTCCCCCTAGGTGAAAAACTGTTTTTT. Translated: CASSIVPLGEKLFF.

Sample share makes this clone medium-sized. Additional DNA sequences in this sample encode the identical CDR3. The CDR3 loop reads CSAREVLAGGPGETQYF. In DNA, the CDR3 is TGCAGTGCTAGAGAAGTGCTAGCGGGAGGGCCGGGGGAGACCCAGTACTTC. The chain combines TRBV20-1 with TRBJ2-5; 12 bases match TRBD2. CDR1 DFQATT and CDR2 SNEGSKA come from the germline V gene (reference sequence). Losses at the gene ends were 0 bases for V and 5 bases for J; bases not matched to a gene: 10. There are 17 residues in the CDR3.

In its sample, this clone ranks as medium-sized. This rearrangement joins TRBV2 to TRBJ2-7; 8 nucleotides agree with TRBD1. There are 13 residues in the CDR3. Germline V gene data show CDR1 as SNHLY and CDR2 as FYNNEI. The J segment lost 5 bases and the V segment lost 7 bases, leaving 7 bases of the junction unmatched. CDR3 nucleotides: TGTGCCAGCAAAGGACAGGGTACCCACGAGCAGTACTTC. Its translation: CASKGQGTHEQYF.

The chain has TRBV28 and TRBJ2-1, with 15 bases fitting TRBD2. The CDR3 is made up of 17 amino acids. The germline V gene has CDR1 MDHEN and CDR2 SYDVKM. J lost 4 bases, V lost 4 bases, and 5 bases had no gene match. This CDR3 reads CASSSRGLAGGYNEQFF. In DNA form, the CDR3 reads TGTGCCAGCAGTTCGCGTGGACTAGCGGGAGGGTACAATGAGCAGTTCTTC.

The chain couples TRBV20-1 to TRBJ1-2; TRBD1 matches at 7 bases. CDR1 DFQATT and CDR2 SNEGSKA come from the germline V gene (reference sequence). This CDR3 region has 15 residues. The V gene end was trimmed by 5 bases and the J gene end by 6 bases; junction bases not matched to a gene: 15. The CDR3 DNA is TGCAGTGCTCCCCATCGACAGGGTTGGGTTAATGGCTACACCTTC. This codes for CSAPHRQGWVNGYTF.

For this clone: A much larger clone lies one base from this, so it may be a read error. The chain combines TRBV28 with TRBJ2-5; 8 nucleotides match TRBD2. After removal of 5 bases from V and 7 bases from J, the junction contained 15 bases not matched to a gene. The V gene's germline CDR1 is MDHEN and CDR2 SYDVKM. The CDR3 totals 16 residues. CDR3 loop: CASSPGLVRGSGTQYF. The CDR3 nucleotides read TGTGCCAGCAGTCCGGGACTAGTGAGAGGTTCAGGGACCCAGTACTTC.

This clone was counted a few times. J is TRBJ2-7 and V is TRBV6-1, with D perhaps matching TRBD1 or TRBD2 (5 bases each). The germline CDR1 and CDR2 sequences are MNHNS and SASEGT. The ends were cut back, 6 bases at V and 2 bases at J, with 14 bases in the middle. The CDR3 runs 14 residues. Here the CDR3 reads CASSRTWETYEQYF. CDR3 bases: TGTGCCAGCAGCCGGACATGGGAGACCTACGAGCAGTACTTC.

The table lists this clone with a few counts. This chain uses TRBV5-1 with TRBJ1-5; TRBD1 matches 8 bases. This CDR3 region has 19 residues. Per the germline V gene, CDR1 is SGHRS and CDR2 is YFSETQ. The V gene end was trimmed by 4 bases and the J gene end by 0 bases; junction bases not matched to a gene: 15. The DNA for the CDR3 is TGCGCCAGCAGCCCCCAGGACAGGGAATTAACGGTTAGCAATCAGCCCCAGCATTTT. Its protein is CASSPQDRELTVSNQPQHF.

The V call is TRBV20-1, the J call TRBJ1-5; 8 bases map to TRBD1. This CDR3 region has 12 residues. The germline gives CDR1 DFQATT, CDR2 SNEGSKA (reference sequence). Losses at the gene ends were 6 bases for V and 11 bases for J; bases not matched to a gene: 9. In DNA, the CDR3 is TGCAGTGCGACTAACAGGGGGGAAGCCCAGCATTTT. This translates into CSATNRGEAQHF.

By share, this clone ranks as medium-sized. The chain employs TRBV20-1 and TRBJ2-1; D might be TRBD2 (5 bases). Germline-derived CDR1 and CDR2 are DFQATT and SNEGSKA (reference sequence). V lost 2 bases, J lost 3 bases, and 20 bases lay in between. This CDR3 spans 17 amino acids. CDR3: CSARPAVGSRGYNEQFF. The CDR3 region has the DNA TGCAGTGCTAGACCGGCGGTGGGGAGCCGGGGCTACAATGAGCAGTTCTTC.

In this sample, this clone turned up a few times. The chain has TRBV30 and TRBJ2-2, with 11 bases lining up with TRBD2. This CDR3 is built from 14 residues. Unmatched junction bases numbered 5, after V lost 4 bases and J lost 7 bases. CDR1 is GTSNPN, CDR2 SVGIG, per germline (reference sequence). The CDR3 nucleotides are TGTGCCTGGAATGCCGGGACTAGCGGCGGGGAGCTGTTTTTT. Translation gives CAWNAGTSGGELFF.